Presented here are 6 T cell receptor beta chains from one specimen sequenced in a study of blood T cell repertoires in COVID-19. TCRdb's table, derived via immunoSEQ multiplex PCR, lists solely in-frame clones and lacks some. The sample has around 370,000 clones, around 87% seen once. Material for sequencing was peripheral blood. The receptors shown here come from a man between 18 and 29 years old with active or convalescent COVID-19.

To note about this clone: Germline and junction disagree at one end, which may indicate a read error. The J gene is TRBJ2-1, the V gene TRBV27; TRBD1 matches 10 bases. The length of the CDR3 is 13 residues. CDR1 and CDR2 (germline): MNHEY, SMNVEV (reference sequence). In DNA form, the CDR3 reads TGTGCCAGCAGTTTAAGCCCGGGACAGGGGAGGCTCTTC. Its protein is CASSLSPGQGRLF.

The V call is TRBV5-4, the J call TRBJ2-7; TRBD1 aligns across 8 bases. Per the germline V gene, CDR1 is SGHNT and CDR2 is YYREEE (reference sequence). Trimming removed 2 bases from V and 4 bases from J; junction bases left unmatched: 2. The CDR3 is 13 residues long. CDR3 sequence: CASSFTGGYEQYF. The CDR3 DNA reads TGTGCCAGCAGCTTCACAGGGGGATACGAGCAGTACTTC.

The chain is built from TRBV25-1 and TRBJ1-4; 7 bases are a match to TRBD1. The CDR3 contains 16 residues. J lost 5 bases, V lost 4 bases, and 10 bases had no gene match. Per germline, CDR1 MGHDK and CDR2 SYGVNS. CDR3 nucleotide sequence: TGTGCCAGCAGTGTCTCCTACAGGGGCCTCAATGAAAAACTGTTTTTT. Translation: CASSVSYRGLNEKLFF.

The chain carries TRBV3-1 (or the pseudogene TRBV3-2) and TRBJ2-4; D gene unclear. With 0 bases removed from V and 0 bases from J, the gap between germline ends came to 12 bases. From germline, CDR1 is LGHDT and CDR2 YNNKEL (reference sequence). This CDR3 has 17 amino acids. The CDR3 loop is CASSQEGFAVAKNIQYF. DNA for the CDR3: TGTGCCAGCAGCCAAGAAGGATTTGCGGTAGCCAAAAACATTCAGTACTTC.

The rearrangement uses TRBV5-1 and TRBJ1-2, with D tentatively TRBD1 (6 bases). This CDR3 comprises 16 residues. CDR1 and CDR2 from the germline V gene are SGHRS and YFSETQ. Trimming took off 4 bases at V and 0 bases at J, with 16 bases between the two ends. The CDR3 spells CASSPGWTEANYGYTF. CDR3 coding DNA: TGCGCCAGCAGCCCTGGATGGACAGAAGCTAACTATGGCTACACCTTC.

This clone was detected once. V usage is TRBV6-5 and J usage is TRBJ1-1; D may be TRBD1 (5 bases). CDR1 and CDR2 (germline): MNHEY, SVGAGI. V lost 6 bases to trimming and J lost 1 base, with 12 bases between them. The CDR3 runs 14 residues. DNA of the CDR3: TGTGCCAGCAGAATGGGCGGGGGGAACACTGAAGCTTTCTTT. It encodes CASRMGGGNTEAFF.